This TCR beta chain stems from a study of control samples from healthy donors and cancer patients. The data were produced by immunoSEQ multiplex PCR, yet TCRdb's version contains in-frame clones alone and is incomplete. The sample includes about 150,000 clones, about 94% of them seen just once. CDR1 and CDR2 (germline): MGHRA, YSYEKL. This CDR3 region has 17 residues. V was shortened by 4 bases and J by 1 base, with 16 bases between the two germline ends. Sequencing was performed on blood. The TCR originated in a man aged 40-55 years in good health. The chain combines TRBV4-1 with TRBJ2-2; D tentatively reads TRBD1 or TRBD2 (5 bases each). In nucleotides, the CDR3 is TGCGCCAGCAGCCGCCGTTCCGGGACGGGGAACACCGGGGAGCTGTTTTTT. It yields the protein CASSRRSGTGNTGELFF.